Only a few counts were recorded for the clone carrying this TCR beta chain. As yet, its antigen is unknown. The sample belongs to a study of response to subunit inactivated influenza vaccine. Whole-study results and caveats: Authors proposed each seasonal influenza vaccination draws in few new T cells.

The V and J ends lost 5 bases and 0 bases respectively, with 13 bases between them. The CDR3 sequence is 16 residues long. Germline V gene data show CDR1 as SGHVS and CDR2 as FQNEAQ. TCRdb independently ran MiXCR on the RT-PCR reads; one entry per CDR3 protein. Altogether around 200,000 distinct CDR3 sequences are present, around an eighth being singletons, with the ten largest covering about 26%. This material consisted of CD8+ T cells sorted from PBMCs, taken 5 days after vaccination. This receptor was obtained from a man between 45 and 60 years old who received an inactivated influenza vaccine. V usage is TRBV7-8 and J usage is TRBJ2-2; D is ambiguous. CDR3 residues: CASSLLGEANTGELFF. CDR3 nucleotides: TGTGCCAGCAGCCTCCTCGGCGAGGCGAACACCGGGGAGCTGTTTTTT.